These 24 T cell receptor beta chains came from one sample sequenced in a study of blood T cell repertoires in COVID-19 (dated by TCRdb to between 2020 and 2021). Libraries came from the immunoSEQ multiplex PCR assay. As stored in TCRdb, this immuneACCESS dataset retains in-frame rearrangements with V and J assigned. A fraction of the clones does not appear; measured against another copy, unresolved V genes explain less than half of the discrepancy, and the remainder lacks a known reason. The sample profile shows approximately 250,000 clones; approximately 86% of them were found once. Roughly 8% of the sample lies in the top ten. The sequenced sample consisted of peripheral blood. The receptor source for this set is a man aged 40-50 years with active or convalescent COVID-19.

The count of this clone is one. The chain joins TRBV18 to TRBJ1-2; D is undetermined. Germline V gene lookup returns CDR1 KGHSH and CDR2 LQKENI. The CDR3 contains 14 residues. V was cut by 10 bases and J by 0 bases, with 15 bases left in between. This CDR3 reads CATEIGAANYGYTF. The CDR3 DNA reads TGTGCCACCGAAATTGGAGCCGCTAACTATGGCTACACCTTC. Full variable domain (rest looked up from reference TRBV18 and TRBJ1-2): NAGVMQNPRHLVRRRGQEARLRCSPMKGHSHVYWYRQLPEEGLKFMVYLQKENIIDESGMPKERFSAEFPKEGPSILRIQQVVRGDSAAYFCATEIGAANYGYTFGSGTRLTVV.

The chain has TRBV4-2 and TRBJ2-5; TRBD2 agrees at 8 bases. This CDR3 is built from 13 residues. The junction had 4 bases not matched to a gene; V was cut back by 3 bases and J by 7 bases. The V gene's germline CDR1 is LGHNA and CDR2 YNFKEQ. CDR3 nucleotides: TGTGCCAGCAGCCAGCGGGGGGTTGGGACCCAGTACTTC. This gives the protein CASSQRGVGTQYF.

This clone was detected only a few times. V usage is TRBV9 and J usage is TRBJ1-2, with no clear D. V lost 2 bases to trimming and J lost 4 bases, with 9 bases between them. The CDR3 sequence is 13 residues long. Germline lookup yields CDR1 SGDLS and CDR2 YYNGEE. The CDR3 reads CASSVSVLYGYTF. The CDR3 nucleotides are TGTGCCAGCAGCGTGTCAGTTCTCTATGGCTACACCTTC. Filled out from reference TRBV9 and TRBJ1-2, the complete variable domain reads DSGVTQTPKHLITATGQRVTLRCSPRSGDLSVYWYQQSLDQGLQFLIQYYNGEERAKGNILERFSAQQFPDLHSELNLSSLELGDSALYFCASSVSVLYGYTFGSGTRLTVV.

V and J are TRBV25-1 and TRBJ2-7; 9 bases align to TRBD2. CDR3 length equals 13 residues. Germline V lookup: CDR1 MGHDK, CDR2 SYGVNS. The J segment lost 4 bases and the V segment lost 4 bases, leaving 2 bases of the junction unmatched. The CDR3: CASSASGVYEQYF. The DNA of the CDR3 is TGTGCCAGCAGTGCTAGCGGGGTATACGAGCAGTACTTC.

V and J are TRBV11-2 and TRBJ2-1, with 13 bases aligning to TRBD2. Trimming removed 4 bases from V and 0 bases from J; junction bases left unmatched: 6. This CDR3 is 18 amino acids long. Per germline, CDR1 SGHAT and CDR2 FQNNGV. This CDR3 is CASSSGTSGVTSYNEQFF. In nucleotides, the CDR3 is TGTGCCAGCAGCTCGGGGACTAGCGGGGTTACCTCCTACAATGAGCAGTTCTTC.

The rearrangement joins TRBV5-6 to TRBJ2-7, with D tentatively TRBD2 (5 bases). The length of the CDR3 is 16 residues. V was trimmed by 0 bases and J by 2 bases, leaving 15 bases between them. Germline CDR1 is SGHDT and CDR2 is YYEEEE. The chain's CDR3 is CASSLVRGSPPYEQYF. CDR3 nucleotides: TGTGCCAGCAGCTTGGTTCGGGGAAGTCCCCCCTACGAGCAGTACTTC.

The rearrangement links TRBV15 to TRBJ2-1; 10 bases align to TRBD2. J gave up 0 bases and V 1 base, and 6 bases lay outside the gene matches. The germline V gene has CDR1 LNHNV and CDR2 YYDKDF (reference sequence). The CDR3 spans 18 residues. The CDR3 DNA reads TGTGCCACCAGCAGAGGGCTAGCGGGAGCTACCTCCTACAATGAGCAGTTCTTC. It translates to CATSRGLAGATSYNEQFF. Full variable domain (outside the CDR3, taken from reference TRBV15 and TRBJ2-1): DAMVIQNPRYQVTQFGKPVTLSCSQTLNHNVMYWYQQKSSQAPKLLFHYYDKDFNNEADTPDNFQSRRPNTSFCFLDIRSPGLGDTAMYLCATSRGLAGATSYNEQFFGPGTRLTVL.

The rearrangement uses TRBV25-1 and TRBJ1-5; D is unclear. Trimming took 8 bases from V and 4 from J, leaving 9 bases between them. This CDR3 region has 12 residues. In germline, CDR1 is MGHDK, CDR2 SYGVNS. CDR3 region: CASGEPNQPQHF. The CDR3 coding sequence is TGTGCCAGCGGGGAGCCTAATCAGCCCCAGCATTTT. The entire variable domain, with the rest obtained from reference TRBV25-1 and TRBJ1-5, is as follows: EADIYQTPRYLVIGTGKKITLECSQTMGHDKMYWYQQDPGMELHLIHYSYGVNSTEKGDLSSESTVSRIRTEHFPLTLESARPSHTSQYLCASGEPNQPQHFGDGTRLSIL.

The chain uses TRBV19 and TRBJ2-7; TRBD2 matches at 8 bases. The CDR3 is 15 residues long. The V gene's germline CDR1 is LNHDA and CDR2 SQIVND (reference sequence). The V segment lost 6 bases and the J segment 7 bases; nucleotides outside the gene matches: 14. The CDR3 loop reads CASSHQGAGEREQYF. CDR3 DNA sequence: TGTGCCAGTAGCCACCAAGGAGCGGGAGAGCGAGAGCAGTACTTC. The full variable domain, rest sourced from reference TRBV19 and TRBJ2-7, is DGGITQSPKYLFRKEGQNVTLSCEQNLNHDAMYWYRQDPGQGLRLIYYSQIVNDFQKGDIAEGYSVSREKKESFPLTVTSAQKNPTAFYLCASSHQGAGEREQYFGPGTRLTVT.

In this sample, this clone turned up once. The gene calls are TRBV11-3 and TRBJ2-7, with 7 bases aligning to TRBD1. V was clipped by 5 bases and J by 1 base; unmatched bases: 2. The CDR3 length is 13 residues. The germline gives CDR1 SGHNT, CDR2 YENEEA. CDR3 residues: CASSRQGSYEQYF. Here the CDR3 DNA reads TGTGCCAGCAGCCGACAGGGTTCCTACGAGCAGTACTTC.

This sequence joins TRBV18 and TRBJ1-2; the match to TRBD1 covers 7 bases. V gave up 5 bases and J gave up 0 bases; unmatched junction bases: 9. The V gene's germline CDR1 is KGHSH and CDR2 LQKENI. There are 16 residues in the CDR3. This chain's CDR3 is CASSERQGSANYGYTF. The CDR3 bases are TGTGCCAGCTCAGAGAGACAGGGCTCTGCTAACTATGGCTACACCTTC.

This chain uses TRBV5-1 with TRBJ2-5; 8 bases align to TRBD1. The germline V gene has CDR1 SGHRS and CDR2 YFSETQ. V trimming: 2 bases; J trimming: 5 bases; junction bases outside the gene matches: 5. The CDR3 totals 14 residues. Here the CDR3 reads CASSLTGDRETQYF. The CDR3 coding sequence is TGCGCCAGCAGCTTAACCGGGGACAGGGAGACCCAGTACTTC.

This chain joins TRBV7-3 and TRBJ1-1; D unresolved. V lost 2 bases and J 5 bases, leaving 9 bases between the germline ends. Looked up from germline, CDR1 is SGHTA and CDR2 is FQGTGA. The CDR3 totals 13 residues. CDR3 sequence (DNA): TGTGCCAGCAGCTTAGATTCCGGGACTGAAGCTTTCTTT. It encodes CASSLDSGTEAFF.

CDR3 protein: CASRSWDRGPGGELFF. The CDR3 nucleotides read TGTGCCAGTAGATCCTGGGACAGGGGGCCTGGCGGGGAGCTGTTTTTT. V gene TRBV19 combines with J gene TRBJ2-2, with 12 bases identical to TRBD1. CDR3 length equals 16 residues. V lost 6 bases to trimming and J lost 7 bases; unmatched junction nucleotides: 9. CDR1 is LNHDA, CDR2 SQIVND, per germline (reference sequence). The complete variable domain, with remaining parts taken from reference TRBV19 and TRBJ2-2, reads DGGITQSPKYLFRKEGQNVTLSCEQNLNHDAMYWYRQDPGQGLRLIYYSQIVNDFQKGDIAEGYSVSREKKESFPLTVTSAQKNPTAFYLCASRSWDRGPGGELFFGEGSRLTVL.

The genes are TRBV3-1 (or the pseudogene TRBV3-2) and TRBJ1-1; tentatively, D is TRBD1 (6 bases). The CDR3 is made up of 14 amino acids. The V end lost 5 bases, the J end lost 3 bases, and 13 bases lay between the germline ends. Germline V lookup: CDR1 LGHDT, CDR2 YNNKEL (reference sequence). DNA of the CDR3: TGTGCCAGCAGCAGGGGGGGTTCGGACACTGAAGCTTTCTTT. Translated: CASSRGGSDTEAFF.

The chain joins TRBV30 to TRBJ1-1; D gene ambiguous. The V end was cut by 5 bases, the J end by 10 bases, with 17 bases between. Germline loops: CDR1 GTSNPN, CDR2 SVGIG (reference sequence). The CDR3 has 12 amino acids. The CDR3 nucleotides read TGTGCCTGGGGTATTCCCTCGGGGTTAGCTTTCTTT. Translated: CAWGIPSGLAFF.

V usage is TRBV28 and J usage is TRBJ1-2, with a weak D call TRBD1 (6 bases). Per germline, CDR1 MDHEN and CDR2 SYDVKM. V lost 10 bases and J lost 6, with 12 bases in between. The CDR3 covers 11 residues. DNA for the CDR3: TGTGCCACGCCTCAGGGGCATGGCTACACCTTC. Amino acids: CATPQGHGYTF.

This sequence joins TRBV9 and TRBJ2-1, with a weak D call TRBD1 (6 bases). V lost 0 bases and J lost 3, with 10 bases in between. CDR1 SGDLS and CDR2 YYNGEE come from the germline V gene. The length of the CDR3 is 15 residues. In DNA form, the CDR3 reads TGTGCCAGCAGCGTAGACGGGGACAACTACAATGAGCAGTTCTTC. It yields the protein CASSVDGDNYNEQFF.

V is TRBV10-3 and J is TRBJ2-1; tentative D call: TRBD2 (6 bases). The CDR3 is made up of 15 amino acids. Per germline, CDR1 ENHRY and CDR2 SYGVKD. V lost 2 bases and J 5 bases, leaving 13 bases between the germline ends. The CDR3 reads CAISEPEDYHNEQFF. CDR3 sequence (DNA): TGTGCCATCAGTGAGCCGGAGGACTACCACAATGAGCAGTTCTTC.

The rearrangement uses TRBV9 and TRBJ2-3; D not certain. CDR1 and CDR2 from the germline V gene are SGDLS and YYNGEE. The CDR3 contains 14 residues. Trimming pared 0 bases from V and 7 bases from J, leaving 12 bases between. The CDR3 bases are TGTGCCAGCAGCGTAGATTTCCGCGAGAATACGCAGTATTTT. Translating gives CASSVDFRENTQYF.

This clone came up a few times. The gene calls are TRBV5-6 and TRBJ2-7; 13 nucleotides agree with TRBD2. Germline-derived CDR1 and CDR2 are SGHDT and YYEEEE. Trimming removed 4 bases from V and 0 bases from J; junction bases left unmatched: 4. This CDR3 contains 16 residues. CDR3 loop: CASSQGTSGTSYEQYF. CDR3 in DNA: TGTGCCAGCAGCCAAGGGACTAGCGGGACCTCCTACGAGCAGTACTTC. Filled out from reference TRBV5-6 and TRBJ2-7, the complete variable domain reads DAGVTQSPTHLIKTRGQQVTLRCSPKSGHDTVSWYQQALGQGPQFIFQYYEEEERQRGNFPDRFSGHQFPNYSSELNVNALLLGDSALYLCASSQGTSGTSYEQYFGPGTRLTVT.

The chain uses TRBV28 and TRBJ1-2; D remains ambiguous. V was shortened by 2 bases and J by 5 bases, with 12 bases between the two germline ends. Germline V gene data show CDR1 as MDHEN and CDR2 as SYDVKM. The CDR3 loop spans 14 amino acids. CDR3 nucleotide sequence: TGTGCCAGCAGTTTAGCGGCGGTGGGTTATGGCTACACCTTC. Its protein is CASSLAAVGYGYTF.

This chain connects TRBV3-1 (or the pseudogene TRBV3-2) to TRBJ2-5, with D uncertain. Germline V gene lookup returns CDR1 LGHDT and CDR2 YNNKEL (reference sequence). The CDR3 runs to 14 residues. The germline V and J ends were trimmed by 0 bases and 7 bases, with 12 bases remaining between them. The CDR3 DNA sequence: TGTGCCAGCAGCCAAGAATTTTCCCCTCGGACCCAGTACTTC. Its protein product is CASSQEFSPRTQYF.

The rearrangement links TRBV5-1 to TRBJ2-7; D is possibly TRBD2 (6 bases). V gave up 5 bases and J gave up 6 bases, with 15 bases separating them. The CDR3 has 13 amino acids. Per the germline V gene, CDR1 is SGHRS and CDR2 is YFSETQ. The CDR3 DNA follows: TGCGCCAGCAGGGCCGGGAGTCACGGCGAGCAGTACTTC. Amino acids: CASRAGSHGEQYF.